The clone carrying this T cell receptor beta chain came up many times. What it recognizes is unknown. The V gene lost 2 bases and the J gene lost 2 bases, with 7 bases spanning the gap. This CDR3 spans 15 amino acids. Germline CDR1 is MGHRA and CDR2 is YSYEKL. This specimen comes from a study of glioma-infiltrating T cells. The iRepertoire nested amplicon-rescue multiplex PCR amplified TCR alpha and beta CDR3s from RNA. One entry per CDR3 protein, called by TCRdb with MiXCR from the multiplex PCR reads. The sample has tens of thousands of distinct CDR3 sequences, around 42% seen once. Findings and limits, study-wide: Above-expected tissue-blood divergence occurred in all gliomas, most in low-grade ones.

Sequencing was done on a sample of glioma tissue, nonneoplastic brain tissue, or PBMCs (not recorded which). The receptor was derived from a human donor with low-grade glioma or glioblastoma, undergoing nonglioma brain surgery, or in good health (not recorded which). The genes are TRBV4-1 and TRBJ2-6; no clear D. DNA of the CDR3: TGCGCCAGCAGCCAACTAATAGCTGGGGCCAACGTCCTGACTTTC. This sequence encodes CASSQLIAGANVLTF.